This T cell receptor beta chain was sequenced for a study of PD-1 blockade in mismatch repair-deficient tumors. Across the whole study: Patients had 11 to 13 mismatch repair-deficient cancer types and were previously treated and progressing.

Some clones are missing from TCRdb's copy, which holds only in-frame ones; the method was immunoSEQ multiplex PCR. The sample lists around 38,000 clones; more than 75% were seen once. PCR or immunohistochemistry showed mismatch repair deficiency in every enrolled patient. This clonotype originated in an adult with mismatch repair-deficient cancer. The sequencing used peripheral blood, collected 4 weeks after starting pembrolizumab.

The DNA for the CDR3 is TGTGCCAGCAGCCGACAGGTTGCTAACTATGGCTACACCTTC. Translating gives CASSRQVANYGYTF. The V and J genes are TRBV6-1 and TRBJ1-2, with D perhaps TRBD1 (6 bases). The CDR3 loop spans 14 amino acids. Trimming took off 6 bases at V and 0 bases at J, with 11 bases between the two ends. Germline values: CDR1 MNHNS, CDR2 SASEGT.